This TCR beta chain was recorded in a study of T cells in Graves' hyperthyroidism and ophthalmopathy (dated by TCRdb to the late 2010s). For context, the study as a whole: Peripheral blood was collected at initial diagnosis, before any treatment. TCR V-J signatures able to tell the groups apart were searched for in a discovery cohort of 90 to 100 patients, of whom over 40 had Graves' ophthalmopathy and 55 to 65 had stable Graves' hyperthyroidism. Whether ophthalmopathy could be predicted prospectively was tested in an independent validation cohort made up of 18 hyperthyroidism patients plus 17 patients who later progressed to ophthalmopathy. The roughly 91 discovery patients were randomly split 7:3 into training and test sets. In six Graves' hyperthyroidism patients, the study also compared T-cell repertoires from thyroid tissue with T-cell repertoires from blood. Once sampling was done, hyperthyroidism patients were given methimazole at a starting dose of 30 mg daily, whereas ophthalmopathy patients were given high-dose intravenous methylprednisolone. The paper describes TCR Vbeta CDR3 sequencing of some 130 peripheral blood samples, made up of 43 ophthalmopathy patients, approximately 76 hyperthyroidism patients and 17 progressor patients. Study-wide conclusions, independent of this receptor: A 13 V-J signature model separated ophthalmopathy from stable hyperthyroidism, with nearly 90% sensitivity and just under 84% specificity in cross-validation and 80%/75% in testing. Sample size was not statistically predetermined, and investigators were not blinded to group allocation. During validation, the model predicted progression to ophthalmopathy a median of around 6 months ahead of onset, with almost 71% sensitivity and around 73% specificity. Most expanded thyroid clonotypes (frequency above 0.001) were also found in blood, which suggests that blood repertoires may mirror thyroid immune responses.

In the ophthalmopathy patients, disease was moderately to severely active, with a Clinical Activity Score of 3 or more, a NOSPECS grade of 4 or more, and a duration of less than 3 months. Patients with uncontrolled infections, other autoimmune diseases, pregnancy or lactation were excluded. Diagnoses were established on the basis of clinical symptoms, serum thyroxine and TRAb, thyroid ultrasound, and orbital computed tomography. PBMCs were isolated from 8 to 10 ml of fresh peripheral blood by Ficoll-Paque density gradient centrifugation. Trizol reagent was used to extract total RNA, and RNA quality was then checked on an Agilent 2100 Bioanalyzer. The TCR beta CDR3 regions were amplified from RNA transcripts. The first round of RT-PCR for the TCR CDR3 was performed with the HTBI primer set and the Qiagen OneStep RT-PCR kit. Libraries were constructed in a second round of multiplex PCR, after which size selection and purification were carried out. The libraries were sequenced on an Illumina HiSeq2000 using paired-end 100 bp reads. The original methods were these. SOAPnuke was used to process the raw data, with reads discarded if the reads contained adapters or uncalled bases, had a mean Phred below 15, or lacked an exact constant-primer or identifier match. High-quality paired reads were merged with COPE v1.2.5, and unique nucleotide sequences were defined as clonotypes. MiTCR v1.1 was used to align clonotypes to the IMGT TRBV, TRBD and TRBJ reference segments. Analysis was restricted to V-J combinations with a frequency above 0.0001, which covered roughly 99% of repertoires. A TCS score was defined as the ratio between F50 (clonal expansion) and ExV (chaos), using BLOSUM62-based TCRdist between CDR3 peptides within each V-J. Welch's t-statistics and random forest reduced several hundred V-J features to around 14, which were used in a naive Bayes classifier (R e1071). The public reads were quality trimmed at Q25 with fastp and then assembled into clones with MiXCR by TCRdb, keeping productive beta chains. Each entry is one CDR3 protein sequence, shown with its most common DNA and genes. The V and J calls and clone size are TCRdb's, not the authors'. Counted in this sample were some 300,000 distinct CDR3 sequences; roughly 19% of them appeared once. Of the sample, just under 40% is held by the ten largest clones.

The sample holds a few counts of this clonotype. Which antigen it targets is not known. Base-call qualities are not available, and no considerably larger clone is one nucleotide away. CDR3 length: 15 amino acids, cysteine to phenylalanine. Only CDR3 DNA is held: 45 bases, read in frame from base 1. Trimming at the junction amounts to 6 bases on V and 0 bases on J, and the germline ends lie 12 bases apart. The origin of this receptor is a man aged 45-65 years with Graves' ophthalmopathy. The rearranged segments are TRBV12-3 or TRBV12-4 and TRBJ1-5, and possibly TRBD1, on 6 matching bases. The sample consisted of blood. The nucleotide sequence is TGTGCCAGCAGGGGGGGGGGCTTTAGCAATCAGCCCCAGCATTTT. Translated, it reads CASRGGGFSNQPQHF.